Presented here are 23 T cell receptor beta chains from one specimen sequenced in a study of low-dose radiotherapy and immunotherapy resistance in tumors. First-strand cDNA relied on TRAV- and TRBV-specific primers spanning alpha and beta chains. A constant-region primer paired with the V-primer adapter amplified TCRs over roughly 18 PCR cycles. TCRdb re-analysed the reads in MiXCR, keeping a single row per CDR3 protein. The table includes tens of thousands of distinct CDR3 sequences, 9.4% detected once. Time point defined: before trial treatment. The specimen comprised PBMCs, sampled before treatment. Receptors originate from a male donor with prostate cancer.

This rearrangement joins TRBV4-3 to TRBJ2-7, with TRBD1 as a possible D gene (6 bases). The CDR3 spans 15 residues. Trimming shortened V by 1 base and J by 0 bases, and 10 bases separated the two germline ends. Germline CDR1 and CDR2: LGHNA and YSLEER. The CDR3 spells CASSQVQDSSYEQYF. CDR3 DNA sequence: TGCGCCAGCAGCCAAGTCCAGGACAGCTCCTACGAGCAGTACTTC.

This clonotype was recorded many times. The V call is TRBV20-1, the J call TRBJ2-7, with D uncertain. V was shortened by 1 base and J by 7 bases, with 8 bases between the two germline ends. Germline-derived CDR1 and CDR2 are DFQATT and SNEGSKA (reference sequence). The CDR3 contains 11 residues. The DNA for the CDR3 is TGCAGTGCTAGAGGCGGAACGGAGCAGTACTTC. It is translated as CSARGGTEQYF.

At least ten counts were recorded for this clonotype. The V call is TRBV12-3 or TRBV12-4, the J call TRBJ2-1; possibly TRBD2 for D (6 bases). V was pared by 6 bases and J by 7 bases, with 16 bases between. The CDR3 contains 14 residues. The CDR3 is CASSSRDWTNEQFF. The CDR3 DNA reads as TGTGCCAGCAGCTCCCGGGACTGGACGAATGAGCAGTTCTTC.

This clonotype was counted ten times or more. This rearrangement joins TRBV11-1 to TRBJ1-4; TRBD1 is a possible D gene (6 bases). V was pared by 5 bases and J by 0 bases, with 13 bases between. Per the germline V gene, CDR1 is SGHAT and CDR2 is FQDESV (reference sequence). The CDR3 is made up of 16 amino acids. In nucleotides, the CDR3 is TGTGCCAGCAGCAAACAGGGAGGAGCAACTAATGAAAAACTGTTTTTT. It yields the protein CASSKQGGATNEKLFF.

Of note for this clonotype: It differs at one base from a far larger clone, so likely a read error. This CDR3 reads CASSQRDGFNEQFF. The CDR3 nucleotides are TGTGCCAGCAGCCAGCGGGACGGTTTCAATGAGCAGTTCTTC. J is TRBJ2-1 and V is TRBV5-8, with 7 bases fitting TRBD2. This CDR3 has 14 amino acids. Germline values: CDR1 SGHTS, CDR2 YDEGEE. The junction had 7 bases not matched to a gene; V was cut back by 4 bases and J by 6 bases.

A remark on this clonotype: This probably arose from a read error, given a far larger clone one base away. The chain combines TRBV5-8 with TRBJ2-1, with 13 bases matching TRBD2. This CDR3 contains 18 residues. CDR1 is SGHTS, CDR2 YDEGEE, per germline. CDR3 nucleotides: TGTGCCAGCAGCCCGACACCGATCACTAGCGGGAGGGTCAATGAGCAGTCCTTC. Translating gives CASSPTPITSGRVNEQSF.

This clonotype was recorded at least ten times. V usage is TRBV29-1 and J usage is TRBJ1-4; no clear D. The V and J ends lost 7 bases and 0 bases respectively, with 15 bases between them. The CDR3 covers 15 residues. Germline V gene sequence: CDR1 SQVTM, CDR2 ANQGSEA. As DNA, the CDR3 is TGCAGCGCCCAAAAGGGCGTTGCAACTAATGAAAAACTGTTTTTT. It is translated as CSAQKGVATNEKLFF.

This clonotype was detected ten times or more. CDR3 sequence (DNA): TGTGCCACCAGTGAATCGACAGGGACATACCACGAGCAGTACTTC. Its translation is CATSESTGTYHEQYF. The rearrangement uses TRBV15 and TRBJ2-7; 7 nucleotides match TRBD1. The germline V gene encodes CDR1 LNHNV and CDR2 YYDKDF (reference sequence). The CDR3 sequence is 15 residues long. V trimming: 6 bases; J trimming: 5 bases; junction bases outside the gene matches: 13.

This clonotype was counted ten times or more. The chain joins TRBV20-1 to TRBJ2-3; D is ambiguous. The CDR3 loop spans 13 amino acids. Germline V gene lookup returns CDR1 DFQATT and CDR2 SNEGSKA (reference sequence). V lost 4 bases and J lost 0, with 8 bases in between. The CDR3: CSATRPSTDTQYF. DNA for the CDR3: TGCAGTGCTACCCGGCCTAGCACAGATACGCAGTATTTT.

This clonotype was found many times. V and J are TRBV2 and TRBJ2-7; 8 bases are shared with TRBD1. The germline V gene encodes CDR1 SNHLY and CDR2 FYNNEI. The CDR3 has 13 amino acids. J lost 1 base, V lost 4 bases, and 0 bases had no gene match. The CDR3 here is CASSGTGSYEQYF. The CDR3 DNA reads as TGTGCCAGCAGTGGGACAGGGTCCTACGAGCAGTACTTC.

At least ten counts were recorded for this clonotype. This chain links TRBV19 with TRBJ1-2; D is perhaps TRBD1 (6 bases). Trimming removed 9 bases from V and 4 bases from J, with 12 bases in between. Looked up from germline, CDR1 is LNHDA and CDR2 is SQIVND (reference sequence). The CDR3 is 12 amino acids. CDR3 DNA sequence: TGTGCCAGCAGGGACACAGTCTATGGCTACACCTTC. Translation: CASRDTVYGYTF.

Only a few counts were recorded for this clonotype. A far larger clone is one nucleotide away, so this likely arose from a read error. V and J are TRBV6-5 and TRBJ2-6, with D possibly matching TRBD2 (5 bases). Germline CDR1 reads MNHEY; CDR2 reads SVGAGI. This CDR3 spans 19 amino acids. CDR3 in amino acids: CAGSPINGRGRAGANVLTF. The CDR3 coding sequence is TGTGCCGGCAGTCCCATCAACGGCCGGGGAAGAGCGGGGGCCAACGTCCTGACTTTC.

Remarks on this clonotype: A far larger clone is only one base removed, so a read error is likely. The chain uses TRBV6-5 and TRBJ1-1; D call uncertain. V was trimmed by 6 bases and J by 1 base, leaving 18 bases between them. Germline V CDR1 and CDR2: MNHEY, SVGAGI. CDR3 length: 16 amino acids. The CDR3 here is CASSKPSAVANTEAFF. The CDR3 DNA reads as TGTGCCAGCAGCAAACCGTCAGCAGTAGCGAACACTGAAGCTTTCTTT.

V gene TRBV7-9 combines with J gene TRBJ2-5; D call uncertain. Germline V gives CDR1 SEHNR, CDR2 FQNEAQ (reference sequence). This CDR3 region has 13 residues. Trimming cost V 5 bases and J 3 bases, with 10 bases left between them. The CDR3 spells CASSPRKKETQYF. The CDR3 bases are TGTGCCAGCAGCCCCAGGAAGAAAGAGACCCAGTACTTC.

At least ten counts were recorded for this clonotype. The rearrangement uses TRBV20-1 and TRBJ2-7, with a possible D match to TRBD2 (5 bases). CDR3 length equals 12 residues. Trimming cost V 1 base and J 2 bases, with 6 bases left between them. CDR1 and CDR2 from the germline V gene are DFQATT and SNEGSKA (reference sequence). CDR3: CSARGTAYEQYF. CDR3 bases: TGCAGTGCTAGAGGGACTGCCTACGAGCAGTACTTC.

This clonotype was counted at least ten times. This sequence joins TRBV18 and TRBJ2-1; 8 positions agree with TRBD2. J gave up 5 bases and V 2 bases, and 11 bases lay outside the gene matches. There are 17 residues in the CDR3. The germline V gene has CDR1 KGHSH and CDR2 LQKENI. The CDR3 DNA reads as TGTGCCAGCTCACCAAACTCCGGGACTAGGATCCACAATGAGCAGTTCTTC. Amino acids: CASSPNSGTRIHNEQFF.

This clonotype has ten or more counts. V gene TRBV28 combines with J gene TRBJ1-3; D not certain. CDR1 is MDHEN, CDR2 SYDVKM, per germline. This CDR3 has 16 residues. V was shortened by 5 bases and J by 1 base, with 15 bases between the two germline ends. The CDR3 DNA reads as TGTGCCAGCAGTCCACCCTGGGCAATTTCTGGAAACACCATATATTTT. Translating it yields CASSPPWAISGNTIYF.

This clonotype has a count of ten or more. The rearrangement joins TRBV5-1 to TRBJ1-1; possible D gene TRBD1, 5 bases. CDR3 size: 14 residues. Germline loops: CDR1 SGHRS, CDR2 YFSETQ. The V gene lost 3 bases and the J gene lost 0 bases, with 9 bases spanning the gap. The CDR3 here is CASSSDTMNTEAFF. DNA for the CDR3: TGCGCCAGCAGCTCGGACACCATGAACACTGAAGCTTTCTTT.

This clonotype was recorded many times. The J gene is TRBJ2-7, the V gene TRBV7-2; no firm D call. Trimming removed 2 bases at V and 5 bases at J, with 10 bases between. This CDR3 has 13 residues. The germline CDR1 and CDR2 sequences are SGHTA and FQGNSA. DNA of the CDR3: TGTGCCAGCAGCTTACTGCGAGTCAACGAGCAGTACTTC. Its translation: CASSLLRVNEQYF.

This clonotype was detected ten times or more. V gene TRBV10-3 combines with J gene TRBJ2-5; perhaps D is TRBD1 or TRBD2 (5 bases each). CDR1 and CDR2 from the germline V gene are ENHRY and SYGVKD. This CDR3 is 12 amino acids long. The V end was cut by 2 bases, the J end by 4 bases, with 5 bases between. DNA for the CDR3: TGTGCCATCAGTGAGGGGGGAGAGACCCAGTACTTC. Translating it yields CAISEGGETQYF.

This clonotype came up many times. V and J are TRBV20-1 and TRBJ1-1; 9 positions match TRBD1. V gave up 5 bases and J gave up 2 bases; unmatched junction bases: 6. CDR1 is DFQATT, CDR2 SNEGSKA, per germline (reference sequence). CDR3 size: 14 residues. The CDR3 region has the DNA TGCAGTGCTCGATTAACAGGGGGCAACACTGAAGCTTTCTTT. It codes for CSARLTGGNTEAFF.

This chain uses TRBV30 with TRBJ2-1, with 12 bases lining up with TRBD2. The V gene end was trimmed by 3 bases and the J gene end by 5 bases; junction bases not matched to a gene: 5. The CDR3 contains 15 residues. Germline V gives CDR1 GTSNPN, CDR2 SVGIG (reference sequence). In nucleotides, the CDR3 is TGTGCCTGGAGGCTAGCGGGAGGGAATAACAATGAGCAGTTCTTC. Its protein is CAWRLAGGNNNEQFF.

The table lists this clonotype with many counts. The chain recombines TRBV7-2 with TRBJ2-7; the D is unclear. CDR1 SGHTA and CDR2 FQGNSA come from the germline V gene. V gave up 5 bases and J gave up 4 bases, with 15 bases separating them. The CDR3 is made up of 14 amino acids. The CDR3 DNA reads TGTGCCAGCAGCCGAGTAGGACGAGGATACGAGCAGTACTTC. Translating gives CASSRVGRGYEQYF.